This T cell receptor (beta chain) was observed in a study of tumor-infiltrating lymphocytes in primary liver carcinoma. Study as a whole: Patients comprised men and women whose ages fell between 30 and 69 years. In every tissue type, samples returned a similar yield of roughly 3.65 to 7.13 million productive TCRbeta reads. Tumor staging was T1-T3 N0M0; sizes spanned 4.2 to 10 cm across.

The investigators made TCR beta cDNA from about 510 ng total RNA, using a constant-region primer. Nested multiplex PCR, run for three rounds with slightly modified ARM-PCR, yielded TCR beta libraries. Investigators reported that the first two PCR rounds, at 10 to 11 cycles each, used TRBV1-TRBV30 forward primers with a C-beta reverse primer. Each CDR3 protein gets one entry after TCRdb re-called the multiplex PCR reads with MiXCR. Of 300,000 to 400,000 distinct CDR3 sequences listed, about two thirds are singletons. Alongside blood RNA obtained from unsorted whole blood, germline DNA was also extracted. Chronic HBV infection, which was untreated, was present in the patients. The CDR3 length is 14 residues. In germline, CDR1 is ENHRY, CDR2 SYGVKD. As regards this clonotype: Germline and junction disagree at one end, which may indicate a read error.

This clonotype was sampled from a man aged 40-55 years with primary liver carcinoma and hepatitis B virus infection. Sequences were obtained from peripheral blood. V usage is TRBV10-3 and J usage is TRBJ2-5, with D possibly being TRBD1 or TRBD2 (5 bases each). The DNA of the CDR3 is TGTGCCATCAGTGACTCGACAGTGGGAGAGACCCAGAACTTC. It codes for CAISDSTVGETQNF.